The 7 T cell receptor beta chains below all came from one sample that was sequenced in a study of cytomegalovirus exposure and HLA in healthy donors. Use of 60 Vbeta and 13 Jbeta primers characterized the PCR. TCRdb's table, derived via immunoSEQ multiplex PCR, lists solely in-frame clones and lacks some. The sample has some 150,000 clones, approximately 80% seen once. Sequencing was done on a sample of PBMCs. Receptor source: a boy between 2 and 10 years old in good health and CMV-seronegative.

This clone has a single count. The chain employs TRBV2 and TRBJ1-5; tentatively, D is TRBD1 (6 bases). The germline V and J ends were trimmed by 6 bases and 3 bases, with 12 bases remaining between them. The CDR3 is made up of 14 amino acids. CDR1 is SNHLY and CDR2 is FYNNEI in the germline V gene. CDR3 protein: CASRDRPFNQPQHF. CDR3 sequence (DNA): TGTGCCAGCAGGGACAGACCCTTCAATCAGCCCCAGCATTTT. Supplemented by reference TRBV2 and TRBJ1-5, the full variable domain reads EPEVTQTPSHQVTQMGQEVILRCVPISNHLYFYWYRQILGQKVEFLVSFYNNEISEKSEIFDDQFSVERPDGSNFTLKIRSTKLEDSAMYFCASRDRPFNQPQHFGDGTRLSIL.

Only one count was recorded for this clone. The CDR3 sequence: CASSVIAGGTDTQYF. The CDR3 DNA is TGTGCCAGCAGCGTGATAGCGGGGGGTACAGATACGCAGTATTTT. This sequence joins TRBV9 and TRBJ2-3, with 10 bases that match TRBD2. The CDR3 is made up of 15 amino acids. Germline V gives CDR1 SGDLS, CDR2 YYNGEE. After removal of 2 bases from V and 3 bases from J, the junction contained 3 bases not matched to a gene. Full variable domain (outside the CDR3, taken from reference TRBV9 and TRBJ2-3): DSGVTQTPKHLITATGQRVTLRCSPRSGDLSVYWYQQSLDQGLQFLIQYYNGEERAKGNILERFSAQQFPDLHSELNLSSLELGDSALYFCASSVIAGGTDTQYFGPGTRLTVL.

The CDR3 sequence: CASSLLGLNEQFF. The CDR3, as DNA: TGTGCCAGCAGCTTGTTAGGACTCAATGAGCAGTTCTTC. The V gene is TRBV7-2, the J gene TRBJ2-1; perhaps TRBD2 as D (5 bases). The ends were cut back, 3 bases at V and 6 bases at J, with 9 bases in the middle. CDR1 is SGHTA and CDR2 is FQGNSA in the germline V gene. The CDR3 contains 13 residues.

The gene calls are TRBV7-9 and TRBJ2-3; maybe TRBD2 (6 bases). Germline CDR1 SEHNR, CDR2 FQNEAQ (reference sequence). The V end was cut by 6 bases, the J end by 5 bases, with 18 bases between. The CDR3 runs to 15 residues. The CDR3, as DNA: TGTGCCAGCAGACCGGGCCCGGGAGCGGGAGATACGCAGTATTTT. The encoded protein is CASRPGPGAGDTQYF.

This chain links TRBV28 with TRBJ2-2; 10 bases map to TRBD1. CDR3 length: 21 residues. In germline, CDR1 is MDHEN, CDR2 SYDVKM. Germline trimming cut 4 bases from V and 5 bases from J; bases unmatched to any gene: 22. CDR3 loop: CASSSMHGTGARFLLTGELFF. CDR3 sequence (DNA): TGTGCCAGCAGTTCGATGCACGGGACAGGGGCCCGCTTCCTGCTTACCGGGGAGCTGTTTTTT.

DNA for the CDR3: TGTGCCAGCAGCTTAAGACTAGCGGGAGGCCATCGGAGCGGGGAGCTGTTTTTT. As protein: CASSLRLAGGHRSGELFF. The chain is built from TRBV7-9 and TRBJ2-2; 13 bases are a match to TRBD2. This CDR3 comprises 18 residues. CDR1 is SEHNR and CDR2 is FQNEAQ in the germline V gene (reference sequence). J gave up 7 bases and V 2 bases, and 10 bases lay outside the gene matches. The variable domain in full, completed from reference TRBV7-9 and TRBJ2-2, reads DTGVSQNPRHKITKRGQNVTFRCDPISEHNRLYWYRQTLGQGPEFLTYFQNEAQLEKSRLLSDRFSAERPKGSFSTLEIQRTEQGDSAMYLCASSLRLAGGHRSGELFFGEGSRLTVL.

V gene TRBV2 combines with J gene TRBJ2-3, with D unclear. This CDR3 region has 12 residues. With 6 bases removed from V and 4 bases from J, the gap between germline ends came to 8 bases. Germline V gene lookup returns CDR1 SNHLY and CDR2 FYNNEI. The CDR3: CASRESADTQYF. The CDR3 DNA follows: TGTGCCAGCAGGGAGAGTGCAGATACGCAGTATTTT.